These 5 T cell receptor beta chains came from one sample sequenced in a study of T cell responses to AZD1222 COVID-19 vaccine. TCRdb's table, derived via immunoSEQ multiplex PCR, lists solely in-frame clones and lacks some. The sample contains fewer than 150,000 clones, more than 75% of which appear only once. The sample was peripheral blood, taken 28 days after the second AZD1222 dose. The receptors come from an adult who received the AZD1222 COVID-19 vaccine.

This sequence joins TRBV9 and TRBJ2-3; D ambiguous. The germline V gene encodes CDR1 SGDLS and CDR2 YYNGEE. Trimming took off 0 bases at V and 5 bases at J, with 13 bases between the two ends. The CDR3 contains 15 residues. The CDR3 protein is CASSVVGPAEDTQYF. CDR3 in DNA: TGTGCCAGCAGCGTAGTCGGGCCGGCGGAAGATACGCAGTATTTT.

This clone was recorded only once. The chain joins TRBV28 to TRBJ2-2, with 9 bases fitting TRBD1. Germline CDR1 MDHEN, CDR2 SYDVKM. The V segment lost 4 bases and the J segment 4 bases; nucleotides outside the gene matches: 13. The CDR3 extends over 18 amino acids. Here the CDR3 reads CASSSPRDRASGTGELFF. CDR3 bases: TGTGCCAGCAGTTCACCCCGGGACAGGGCCTCGGGCACCGGGGAGCTGTTTTTT.

This clone came up once. The J gene is TRBJ1-5, the V gene TRBV5-1, with D tentatively TRBD1 (6 bases). Per the germline V gene, CDR1 is SGHRS and CDR2 is YFSETQ. The CDR3 length is 14 residues. Trimming left V 2 bases short and J 9 bases short, with 15 bases between. CDR3 sequence (DNA): TGCGCCAGCAGCTTATTGTGGGGGGCTTGGCCCCAGCATTTT. This sequence encodes CASSLLWGAWPQHF.

The chain is built from TRBV9 and TRBJ2-3; TRBD2 is a possible D gene (6 bases). The germline gives CDR1 SGDLS, CDR2 YYNGEE. V was pared by 6 bases and J by 2 bases, with 13 bases between. The CDR3 is 14 amino acids. CDR3 sequence: CASTSSANTDTQYF. The DNA of the CDR3 is TGTGCCAGCACCTCTAGCGCCAACACAGATACGCAGTATTTT.

The rearrangement joins TRBV7-6 to TRBJ2-3, with D uncertain. This CDR3 has 15 amino acids. Deletions cut 5 bases from V and 1 base from J, with 13 bases between. Germline V CDR1 and CDR2: SGHVS, FNYEAQ. The CDR3: CASSPPWPGTDTQYF. DNA for the CDR3: TGTGCCAGCAGCCCCCCCTGGCCCGGCACAGATACGCAGTATTTT.